This record covers a single T cell receptor (beta chain). The antigen remains undetermined. Clones were sequenced by immunoSEQ multiplex PCR, and TCRdb holds only the in-frame ones, with some missing. The sample contains about 73,000 clones, more than 85% of which appear only once. The record originates from a study of OX40 agonist ivuxolimab in advanced cancers. Turning to the study itself: The patients got ivuxolimab, which is an agonistic anti-OX40 (CD134) antibody. Three partial responders included one hepatocellular carcinoma patient and two cutaneous melanoma patients.

Study-wide results and limits: CD8+ T cells (on average) carried more expanded clones than CD4+ T cells. The investigators did not determine what antigen specificity the expanded peripheral T cells had.

Germline CDR1 and CDR2: SGHRS and YFSETQ. The germline V and J ends were trimmed by 0 bases and 5 bases, with 17 bases remaining between them. This CDR3 comprises 16 residues. The source material was CD4+ or CD8+ T cells sorted from blood, sampled in a trial of the OX40 agonist ivuxolimab. This receptor was identified in an adult with an advanced solid tumor such as melanoma, head and neck, liver or kidney cancer. This chain uses TRBV5-1 with TRBJ1-1; D is unresolved. The chain's CDR3 is CASSLAGTSTGTEAFF. As DNA, the CDR3 is TGCGCCAGCAGCTTGGCGGGTACAAGTACGGGGACTGAAGCTTTCTTT. Based on the CDR3 plus reference TRBV5-1 and TRBJ1-1, the full variable domain is KAGVTQTPRYLIKTRGQQVTLSCSPISGHRSVSWYQQTPGQGLQFLFEYFSETQRNKGNFPGRFSGRQFSNSRSEMNVSTLELGDSALYLCASSLAGTSTGTEAFFGQGTRLTVV.